These 14 T cell receptor beta chains were all obtained from the same sample, sequenced in a study of cytomegalovirus exposure and HLA in healthy donors. TCRdb's copy holds only in-frame clones and misses some; the assay was immunoSEQ multiplex PCR. The profile shows fewer than 150,000 clones, about 90% of them singletons. Sample: PBMCs. The origin of the receptors is a man under 40 in good health and CMV-seronegative.

The chain couples TRBV10-1 to TRBJ2-7; 10 bases align to TRBD2. J gave up 5 bases and V 5 bases, and 9 bases lay outside the gene matches. The length of the CDR3 is 15 residues. Germline values: CDR1 WNHNN, CDR2 SYGVQD (reference sequence). The CDR3 DNA reads TGCGCCAGCAGTCAAACCAGGACTAGCGGCAACGAGCAGTACTTC. Amino acids: CASSQTRTSGNEQYF.

The gene calls are TRBV5-4 and TRBJ2-1; 7 bases align to TRBD1. The junction had 5 bases not matched to a gene; V was cut back by 0 bases and J by 5 bases. The CDR3 contains 15 residues. Germline V gene lookup returns CDR1 SGHNT and CDR2 YYREEE (reference sequence). This chain's CDR3 is CASSLVGTADNEQFF. In DNA form, the CDR3 reads TGTGCCAGCAGCTTGGTAGGGACAGCTGACAATGAGCAGTTCTTC.

The chain joins TRBV5-1 to TRBJ2-7; 7 bases line up with TRBD2. Germline CDR1 and CDR2: SGHRS and YFSETQ. After removal of 0 bases from V and 0 bases from J, the junction contained 3 bases not matched to a gene. CDR3 size: 15 residues. The CDR3 coding sequence is TGCGCCAGCAGCTTGGCAGCGGGAAGCTCCTACGAGCAGTACTTC. This sequence encodes CASSLAAGSSYEQYF.

V gene TRBV5-1 combines with J gene TRBJ2-3, with 8 bases fitting TRBD2. J gave up 10 bases and V 4 bases, and 5 bases lay outside the gene matches. From germline, CDR1 is SGHRS and CDR2 YFSETQ. The CDR3 is 12 amino acids. The CDR3: CASSPGLGAQYF. CDR3 nucleotides: TGCGCCAGCAGCCCGGGACTAGGAGCGCAGTATTTT.

The rearrangement joins TRBV10-3 to TRBJ2-2; 7 bases line up with TRBD2. CDR1 and CDR2 (germline): ENHRY, SYGVKD. The junction had 7 bases not matched to a gene; V was cut back by 4 bases and J by 5 bases. This CDR3 comprises 15 residues. The CDR3 DNA reads as TGTGCCATCAGTGGAGGTCCGGGGGGAACCGGGGAGCTGTTTTTT. Protein: CAISGGPGGTGELFF.

J is TRBJ2-5 and V is TRBV20-1; a possible D gene is TRBD2 (5 bases). The J call is doubtful: the DNA matches TRBJ2-7 better. Germline V gene sequence: CDR1 DFQATT, CDR2 SNEGSKA (reference sequence). CDR3 size: 11 residues. The CDR3 is CSARLASEQYF. CDR3 sequence (DNA): TGCAGTGCTAGACTAGCCTCCGAGCAGTACTTC.

The V and J genes are TRBV11-2 and TRBJ2-7; 9 bases fit TRBD1. CDR1 and CDR2 from the germline V gene are SGHAT and FQNNGV. V lost 3 bases to trimming and J lost 2 bases; unmatched junction nucleotides: 2. CDR3 length equals 14 residues. Here the CDR3 DNA reads TGTGCCAGCAGCTTGGGACAGGGTACCTACGAGCAGTACTTC. Encoded protein: CASSLGQGTYEQYF.

The rearrangement links TRBV7-3 to TRBJ2-2; weak D call: TRBD1 (5 bases). The V end was cut by 1 base, the J end by 5 bases, with 11 bases between. CDR1 and CDR2 from the germline V gene are SGHTA and FQGTGA. The CDR3 is made up of 15 amino acids. CDR3 sequence reads: CASSLNPAGTGELFF. CDR3 bases: TGTGCCAGCAGCTTAAATCCCGCAGGGACCGGGGAGCTGTTTTTT.

J is TRBJ1-2 and V is TRBV18; D remains ambiguous. Germline V gene data show CDR1 as KGHSH and CDR2 as LQKENI. V was clipped by 3 bases and J by 2 bases, with 7 bases between them. CDR3 length: 13 residues. CDR3 sequence: CASSPPGNYGYTF. CDR3 in DNA: TGTGCCAGCTCACCCCCAGGAAACTATGGCTACACCTTC.

This rearrangement joins TRBV5-6 to TRBJ2-7; TRBD1 agrees at 7 bases. This CDR3 region has 15 residues. Germline V lookup: CDR1 SGHDT, CDR2 YYEEEE. Germline trimming cut 4 bases from V and 1 base from J; bases unmatched to any gene: 8. The CDR3 loop is CASSPGTANSYEQYF. The CDR3 region has the DNA TGTGCCAGCAGCCCCGGGACAGCAAATTCCTACGAGCAGTACTTC.

This clone came up once. The CDR3 coding sequence is TGTGCCAGCAGTGAACAGTTGACTGAGAACTATGGCTACACCTTC. It translates to CASSEQLTENYGYTF. This sequence joins TRBV6-1 and TRBJ1-2, with D unresolved. Trimming stripped 2 bases from V and 2 bases from J, with 12 bases between. This CDR3 region has 15 residues. Germline V gene data show CDR1 as MNHNS and CDR2 as SASEGT.

The chain has TRBV7-8 and TRBJ2-3; 9 positions match TRBD1. V was pared by 5 bases and J by 2 bases, with 5 bases of the junction left unmatched. Germline assignment: CDR1 SGHVS and CDR2 FQNEAQ. This CDR3 has 15 amino acids. The CDR3: CASSLGQGFTDTQYF. For the CDR3, the DNA is TGTGCCAGCAGCCTAGGACAGGGGTTCACAGATACGCAGTATTTT.

The chain couples TRBV5-8 to TRBJ2-7, with 7 bases lining up with TRBD1. V shed 4 bases, J shed 0 bases, and the junction held 7 bases outside the gene matches. Germline V CDR1 and CDR2: SGHTS, YDEGEE. This CDR3 spans 15 amino acids. CDR3 protein: CASSLRDSSSYEQYF. In DNA form, the CDR3 reads TGTGCCAGCAGCCTCCGGGACAGTAGCTCCTACGAGCAGTACTTC.

The chain employs TRBV18 and TRBJ2-3; 12 positions match TRBD2. This CDR3 comprises 16 residues. The ends lost 3 bases at V and 0 bases at J; junction bases unmatched: 1. Germline assignment: CDR1 KGHSH and CDR2 LQKENI. The CDR3 reads CASSPGLAGSTDTQYF. The DNA for the CDR3 is TGTGCCAGCTCACCCGGACTAGCGGGGAGCACAGATACGCAGTATTTT.